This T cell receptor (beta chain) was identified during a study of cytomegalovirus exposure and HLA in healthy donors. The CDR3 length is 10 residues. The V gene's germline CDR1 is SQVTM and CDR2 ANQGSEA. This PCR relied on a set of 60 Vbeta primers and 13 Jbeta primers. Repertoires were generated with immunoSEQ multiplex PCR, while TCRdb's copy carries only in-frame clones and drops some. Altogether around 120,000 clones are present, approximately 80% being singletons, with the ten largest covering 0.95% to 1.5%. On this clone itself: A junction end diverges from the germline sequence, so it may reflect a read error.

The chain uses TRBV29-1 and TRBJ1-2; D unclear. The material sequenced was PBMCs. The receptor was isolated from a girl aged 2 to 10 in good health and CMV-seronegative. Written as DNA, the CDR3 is TGCAGCGTTGAACAGCGAGAGAGTCACTTC. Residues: CSVEQRESHF.